These 22 T cell receptor beta chains were all obtained from the same sample, sequenced in a study of graft-versus-host responses after intestinal transplantation (dated by TCRdb to 2020 to 2023). The time point label of this sample denotes: cells obtained before transplantation from donor or recipient. Preparation of the library involved the immunoSEQ multiplex PCR assay. TCRdb re-hosts the immuneACCESS table, in-frame sequences only. Its copies lack some clones; in the studies checked, an unresolved V gene accounts for under half of them, and the cause for the rest is not known. The sample table records tens of thousands of clones; around 89% of these occur just once. The ten largest make up about 4% of the sample. These TCRs' antigens remain unknown. The sample was unstimulated CD8+ T cells sorted from spleen or lymph node cells, taken before transplant. The origin of the receptors is a human donor who was the organ donor for an intestinal transplant.

In regard to this clone: Its ends do not fully match the called genes, so a read error is possible. This sequence joins TRBV15 and TRBJ2-5, with 15 positions matching TRBD2. CDR3 length: 17 residues. CDR1 is LNHNV, CDR2 YYDKDF, per germline (reference sequence). DNA for the CDR3: TGTGCCACCAGTAGAGGGACTAGCGGGGGGTCCGGGGAGACCCAGTACTTC. Translated, it gives CATSRGTSGGSGETQYF.

A word on this clone: An end of the junction does not agree with germline; a read error may underlie this. The chain uses TRBV6-1 and TRBJ1-2; D unclear. The germline gives CDR1 MNHNS, CDR2 SASEGT. This CDR3 contains 16 residues. CDR3: CASSEERRSWPYGYTF. CDR3 nucleotide sequence: TGTGCCAGCAGCGAAGAAAGGAGGAGTTGGCCTTATGGCTACACCTTC.

The rearrangement joins TRBV9 to TRBJ1-2; 11 positions agree with TRBD1. Unmatched junction bases numbered 10, after V lost 4 bases and J lost 2 bases. The germline CDR1 and CDR2 sequences are SGDLS and YYNGEE. CDR3 length equals 17 residues. CDR3 DNA: TGTGCCAGCAGCTCTACCACCGGGACAGGGGGAAACTATGGCTACACCTTC. It yields the protein CASSSTTGTGGNYGYTF.

CDR3 sequence reads: CASSLQGVWSGELFF. The CDR3, as DNA: TGTGCCAGCAGCTTACAGGGGGTTTGGTCCGGGGAGCTGTTTTTT. This rearrangement joins TRBV5-4 to TRBJ2-2; TRBD1 aligns across 8 bases. V shed 2 bases, J shed 6 bases, and the junction held 6 bases outside the gene matches. The CDR3 consists of 15 residues. Germline V gene data show CDR1 as SGHNT and CDR2 as YYREEE (reference sequence).

The V gene is TRBV6-1, the J gene TRBJ2-7; 9 positions match TRBD1. V lost 4 bases, J lost 7 bases, and 14 bases stayed unmatched. The CDR3 covers 16 residues. The germline V gene has CDR1 MNHNS and CDR2 SASEGT. The CDR3 DNA reads as TGTGCCAGCAGTGGCCCCCTGGGACAGGGTACGGGGGAGCAGTACGTC. Translation gives CASSGPLGQGTGEQYV.

The chain is built from TRBV9 and TRBJ2-2, with 14 bases lining up with TRBD2. Looked up from germline, CDR1 is SGDLS and CDR2 is YYNGEE. V shed 3 bases, J shed 6 bases, and the junction held 4 bases outside the gene matches. The length of the CDR3 is 16 residues. The CDR3 nucleotides read TGTGCCAGCAGCGGGACTAGCGGGGGGTCACCCGGGGAGCTGTTTTTT. This sequence encodes CASSGTSGGSPGELFF.

The chain is built from TRBV5-6 and TRBJ1-5, with 7 positions matching TRBD1. CDR1 and CDR2 from the germline V gene are SGHDT and YYEEEE. V gave up 2 bases and J gave up 6 bases; unmatched junction bases: 5. The CDR3 covers 14 residues. CDR3 bases: TGTGCCAGCAGCTTACGACAGGGAGTTCAGCCCCAGCATTTT. It codes for CASSLRQGVQPQHF.

This clone was detected a few times. This chain uses TRBV6-6 with TRBJ2-7; 7 bases fit TRBD1. CDR3 size: 13 residues. V was pared by 6 bases and J by 5 bases, with 7 bases of the junction left unmatched. CDR1 is MNHNY and CDR2 is SVGAGI in the germline V gene (reference sequence). The DNA of the CDR3 is TGTGCCAGCAGGGAGACAGGGTGGGACGAGCAGTACGTC. Residues: CASRETGWDEQYV.

The DNA for the CDR3 is TGTGCCAGCAGTTACTCAAGCGGGCCTGCCTACGAGCAGTACGTC. It specifies CASSYSSGPAYEQYV. The J gene is TRBJ2-7, the V gene TRBV6-5; D perhaps matches TRBD2 (6 bases). The germline V gene has CDR1 MNHEY and CDR2 SVGAGI. V was clipped by 0 bases and J by 2 bases, with 11 bases between them. The CDR3 consists of 15 residues.

The V and J genes are TRBV6-5 and TRBJ1-2; the D is unclear. The CDR3 is 15 amino acids. Germline values: CDR1 MNHEY, CDR2 SVGAGI. Trimming removed 4 bases at V and 4 bases at J, with 16 bases between. CDR3 DNA sequence: TGTGCCAGCAGTTCCTCGGTGGAGTGGTCCTATGGCTACACCTTC. Translation: CASSSSVEWSYGYTF.

The chain couples TRBV15 to TRBJ2-1; TRBD2 matches at 9 bases. Germline V gives CDR1 LNHNV, CDR2 YYDKDF (reference sequence). V gave up 1 base and J gave up 6 bases; unmatched junction bases: 7. There are 16 residues in the CDR3. CDR3 sequence: CATSRGSGGRSNEQFF. CDR3 coding DNA: TGTGCCACCAGCAGAGGTAGCGGGGGCAGGTCCAATGAGCAGTTCTTC.

The V gene is TRBV28, the J gene TRBJ2-1; no definite D call. Trimming removed 7 bases at V and 2 bases at J, with 12 bases between. CDR1 MDHEN and CDR2 SYDVKM come from the germline V gene. The CDR3 length is 14 residues. The CDR3 reads CASTPTIAYNEQFF. In DNA, the CDR3 is TGTGCCAGCACTCCCACAATCGCCTACAATGAGCAGTTCTTC. Variable domain in full (rest from reference TRBV28 and TRBJ2-1): DVKVTQSSRYLVKRTGEKVFLECVQDMDHENMFWYRQDPGLGLRLIYFSYDVKMKEKGDIPEGYSVSREKKERFSLILESASTNQTSMYLCASTPTIAYNEQFFGPGTRLTVL.

The V gene is TRBV6-5, the J gene TRBJ2-2; TRBD2 agrees at 9 bases. The ends lost 6 bases at V and 4 bases at J; junction bases unmatched: 6. In germline, CDR1 is MNHEY, CDR2 SVGAGI. The CDR3 has 15 amino acids. In DNA, the CDR3 is TGTGCCAGCAGCTATGGAGCGGGGGGCACCGGGGAGCTGTTTTTT. Translating it yields CASSYGAGGTGELFF.

This chain connects TRBV28 to TRBJ1-1, with TRBD1 matching 7 bases. The J segment lost 2 bases and the V segment lost 2 bases, leaving 8 bases of the junction unmatched. Germline-derived CDR1 and CDR2 are MDHEN and SYDVKM. The CDR3 covers 16 residues. In DNA, the CDR3 is TGTGCCAGCAGTTTAGGGGACAGCTCCTTAAACACTGAAGCTTTCTTT. Its translation: CASSLGDSSLNTEAFF.

V usage is TRBV27 and J usage is TRBJ2-1, with TRBD1 matching 8 bases. This CDR3 comprises 15 residues. Germline V CDR1 and CDR2: MNHEY, SMNVEV (reference sequence). V shed 5 bases and J 0 bases; nucleotides not matched to a gene: 3. CDR3: CASSPGTGSYNEQFF. For the CDR3, the DNA is TGTGCCAGCAGTCCCGGGACAGGCTCCTACAATGAGCAGTTCTTC.

This rearrangement joins TRBV5-1 to TRBJ1-3, with D possibly being TRBD1 (6 bases). Germline assignment: CDR1 SGHRS and CDR2 YFSETQ. The CDR3 covers 17 residues. V lost 0 bases to trimming and J lost 0 bases, with 13 bases between them. The CDR3 here is CASSLANRDYSGNTIYF. For the CDR3, the DNA is TGCGCCAGCAGCTTGGCCAACAGGGACTACTCTGGAAACACCATATATTTT.

This rearrangement joins TRBV4-1 to TRBJ2-5, with D uncertain. Between the trimmed V and J ends, which lost 3 bases and 2 bases, there was a span of 13 bases. There are 15 residues in the CDR3. In germline, CDR1 is MGHRA, CDR2 YSYEKL. CDR3 nucleotide sequence: TGCGCCAGCAGCCAGGGCTACAACGGTCAAGAGACCCAGTACTTC. Translating gives CASSQGYNGQETQYF.

The J gene is TRBJ2-2, the V gene TRBV15; no definite D call. V was shortened by 0 bases and J by 0 bases, with 14 bases between the two germline ends. CDR3 size: 18 residues. In germline, CDR1 is LNHNV, CDR2 YYDKDF (reference sequence). For the CDR3, the DNA is TGTGCCACCAGCAGAGATTTGCGGATCTACTCGAACACCGGGGAGCTGTTTTTT. Its protein product is CATSRDLRIYSNTGELFF.

The chain combines TRBV2 with TRBJ1-3; D may be TRBD1 (5 bases). The CDR3 consists of 18 residues. V was clipped by 1 base and J by 0 bases, with 16 bases between them. CDR1 SNHLY and CDR2 FYNNEI come from the germline V gene. CDR3 residues: CASSEGLWGRSSGNTIYF. CDR3 nucleotides: TGTGCCAGCAGTGAAGGACTTTGGGGCAGGAGCTCTGGAAACACCATATATTTT. The whole variable domain, remainder taken from reference TRBV2 and TRBJ1-3, is EPEVTQTPSHQVTQMGQEVILRCVPISNHLYFYWYRQILGQKVEFLVSFYNNEISEKSEIFDDQFSVERPDGSNFTLKIRSTKLEDSAMYFCASSEGLWGRSSGNTIYFGEGSWLTVV.

The V gene is TRBV27, the J gene TRBJ2-1, with D possibly matching TRBD1 (6 bases). Germline assignment: CDR1 MNHEY and CDR2 SMNVEV (reference sequence). This CDR3 is 14 amino acids long. V lost 5 bases, J lost 4 bases, and 12 bases lay in between. CDR3 sequence reads: CASSPGTNYNEQFF. The CDR3 DNA reads as TGTGCCAGCAGTCCGGGGACAAATTACAATGAGCAGTTCTTC.

In DNA, the CDR3 is TGTGCCATCAGGGCTCTAGCGGGGGGCTACAATGAGCAGTTCTTC. Its protein product is CAIRALAGGYNEQFF. This rearrangement joins TRBV10-3 to TRBJ2-1; 11 bases match TRBD2. The germline V gene has CDR1 ENHRY and CDR2 SYGVKD. The length of the CDR3 is 15 residues. V was clipped by 6 bases and J by 3 bases; unmatched bases: 4.

V usage is TRBV19 and J usage is TRBJ1-5; no clear D. CDR3 length: 16 amino acids. The V gene lost 7 bases and the J gene lost 2 bases, with 18 bases spanning the gap. CDR1 and CDR2 (germline): LNHDA, SQIVND (reference sequence). The CDR3 reads CASITHGGSGNQPQHF. The CDR3 nucleotides are TGTGCCAGTATTACTCATGGAGGTAGTGGCAATCAGCCCCAGCATTTT.